One T cell receptor beta chain is described in this entry. Its specificity is not known. Sequencing used immunoSEQ multiplex PCR; TCRdb keeps in-frame clones, though not all of them. The repertoire consists of about 120,000 clones, with approximately 88% occurring once and the leading ten covering roughly 6.7%. This record comes from a study of T cell responses to AZD1222 COVID-19 vaccine. Findings of the study overall: At baseline, just 5 or 6 AZD1222 recipients tested seropositive. Donors were chiefly white British, with a greater number of females, and clonal diversity was perhaps underestimated. Spike-wide coverage was observed for vaccine-associated CD4 TCRs, with dominant responses at 160-218 and 743-854. Nearly half of spike-specific TCRs reportedly go after variant regions that carry no mutations.

Between the trimmed V and J ends, which lost 7 bases and 8 bases, there was a span of 11 bases. CDR1 and CDR2 from the germline V gene are MNHEY and SVGAGI. The CDR3 is made up of 11 amino acids. The TCR originated in an adult who received the AZD1222 COVID-19 vaccine. This sample comprised peripheral blood, obtained 28 days after the second AZD1222 dose. This rearrangement joins TRBV6-5 to TRBJ1-1; D gene ambiguous. The CDR3 region is CASINHREAFF. Written as DNA, the CDR3 is TGTGCCAGCATTAACCACCGGGAAGCTTTCTTT.